This TCR beta chain was captured by sequencing in a study of cytomegalovirus exposure and HLA in healthy donors. The wider study: In terms of ancestry, the Caucasian-associated cluster contained around 79% of the approximately 400 genotyped donors. Study-level points and caveats: The majority of TCR sequences were rare, yet some public TCRs appeared in many donors. A later analysis showed that HLA-associated TCR beta chains had undergone more clonal expansion than equally common others.

PCR used 60 Vbeta primers and 13 Jbeta primers. Libraries were prepared by immunoSEQ multiplex PCR; TCRdb keeps only in-frame clonotypes and omits some of them. The sample has about 300,000 clones; around 86% are singletons. Donors were ostensibly healthy at sampling, although undocumented immune exposures were probable. With regard to this clone: The antigen is undetermined.

Germline CDR1 MNHEY, CDR2 SMNVEV (reference sequence). This CDR3 contains 12 residues. Trimming removed 5 bases from V and 15 bases from J; junction bases left unmatched: 9. The sample was PBMCs. The sequence derives from a man aged 35 to 55 in good health and CMV-seropositive. The chain recombines TRBV27 with TRBJ2-1; 8 bases are shared with TRBD1. CDR3 in DNA: TGTGCCAGCAGTCCTACCGGACAGGGAATGTTCTTC. This translates into CASSPTGQGMFF.